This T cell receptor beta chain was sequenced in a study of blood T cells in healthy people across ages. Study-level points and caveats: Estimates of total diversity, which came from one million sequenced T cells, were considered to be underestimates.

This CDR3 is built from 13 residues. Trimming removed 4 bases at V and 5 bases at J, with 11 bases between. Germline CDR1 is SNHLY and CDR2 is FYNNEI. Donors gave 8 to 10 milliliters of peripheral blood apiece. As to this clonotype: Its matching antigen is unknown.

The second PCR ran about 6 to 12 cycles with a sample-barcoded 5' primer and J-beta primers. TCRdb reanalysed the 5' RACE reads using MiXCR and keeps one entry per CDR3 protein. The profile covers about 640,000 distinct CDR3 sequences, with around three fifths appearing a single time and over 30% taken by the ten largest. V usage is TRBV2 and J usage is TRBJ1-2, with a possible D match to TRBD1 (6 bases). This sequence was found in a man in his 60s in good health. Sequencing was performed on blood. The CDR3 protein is CASSVEGGYGYTF. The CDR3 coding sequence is TGTGCCAGCAGTGTGGAAGGGGGTTATGGCTACACCTTC.